The clone carrying this TCR beta chain has more than one count but fewer than ten. No antigen is known for it. The CDR3 is 16 residues long. The V and J ends lost 8 bases and 0 bases respectively, with 17 bases between them. Germline values: CDR1 MDHEN, CDR2 SYDVKM. These data originate in a study of blood T cells in healthy people across ages. General study findings and limits: In long-lived donors, naive CD4+ cell counts and diversity exceeded those of aged donors. Possibly, changes in expanded clonotypes were confounded because donor CMV status was unknown.

Total RNA, at least 6 micrograms per sample, was extracted from PBMCs. Together with a sample-barcoded 5' primer, a J-beta primer mix was included in a second PCR lasting about 6 to 11 cycles. Each cDNA molecule was tagged by a template-switch adaptor with 12 random nucleotides. Each CDR3 protein is one row after TCRdb ran MiXCR on the 5' RACE reads. The table records hundreds of thousands of distinct CDR3 sequences, around 21% of them present only once. The sample consisted of blood. The receptor's source is a man aged 70 or older in good health. This chain connects TRBV28 to TRBJ2-4, with D possibly being TRBD1 (6 bases). In DNA form, the CDR3 reads TGTGCCAGCTCTCTAGGGGGTTCACTAGCCAAAAACATTCAGTACTTC. This translates into CASSLGGSLAKNIQYF.